One and the same sample provided the 21 T cell receptor beta chains below, sequenced in a study of T cell repertoires in cytomegalovirus infection. TCRdb processed the reads anew with MiXCR; each CDR3 protein has one entry. Among roughly 240,000 distinct CDR3 sequences, about 7% were seen once, and the ten largest hold more than 5.5%. Sequences were obtained from PBMCs. The receptors were gathered from a human donor in good health (CMV status not recorded). Some clones in this sample may be carry-over from other donors' samples.

In its sample, this clonotype was seen many times. V gene TRBV29-1 combines with J gene TRBJ1-2; D remains unclear. This CDR3 comprises 13 residues. From germline, CDR1 is SQVTM and CDR2 ANQGSEA. Between the trimmed V and J ends, which lost 0 bases and 6 bases, there was a span of 11 bases. The CDR3 DNA is TGCAGCGTTGAAGATCGTCCTCTGGATGGCTACACCTTC. It yields the protein CSVEDRPLDGYTF.

The chain uses TRBV28 and TRBJ1-2; D is undetermined. The CDR3 has 13 residues. The germline CDR1 and CDR2 sequences are MDHEN and SYDVKM. The V and J ends lost 6 bases and 4 bases respectively, with 12 bases between them. The CDR3 coding sequence is TGTGCCAGCAGGGTCAGCGTTGGCTATGGCTACACCTTC. Protein: CASRVSVGYGYTF.

This clonotype was counted ten times or more. This chain links TRBV12-3 or TRBV12-4 with TRBJ1-2; tentative D call: TRBD1 (5 bases). There are 13 residues in the CDR3. V was trimmed by 3 bases and J by 8 bases, leaving 13 bases between them. The chain's CDR3 is CASSFLTGEGYTF. In DNA, the CDR3 is TGTGCCAGCAGTTTCCTAACGGGGGAGGGCTACACCTTC.

This clonotype was seen at least ten times. The rearrangement joins TRBV7-2 to TRBJ2-5, with 9 positions matching TRBD2. The CDR3 covers 17 residues. Germline V CDR1 and CDR2: SGHTA, FQGNSA. J lost 5 bases, V lost 1 base, and 11 bases had no gene match. The CDR3 loop reads CASSLVRLSGGGETQYF. CDR3 DNA sequence: TGTGCCAGCAGCTTAGTCCGCCTTAGCGGGGGTGGTGAGACCCAGTACTTC.

This chain links TRBV20-1 with TRBJ2-3; no clear D. The CDR3 has 15 amino acids. The V and J ends lost 3 bases and 4 bases respectively, with 17 bases between them. Per germline, CDR1 DFQATT and CDR2 SNEGSKA (reference sequence). DNA for the CDR3: TGCAGTGCTAGTACGCCTCTGGATAGGGCAGATACGCAGTATTTT. It is translated as CSASTPLDRADTQYF.

The J gene is TRBJ1-4, the V gene TRBV28; D remains ambiguous. This CDR3 has 14 residues. Trimming shortened V by 1 base and J by 1 base, and 4 bases separated the two germline ends. Germline V gene sequence: CDR1 MDHEN, CDR2 SYDVKM. CDR3 in DNA: TGTGCCAGCAGTTTATTTGGAACTAATGAAAAACTGTTTTTT. Its translation: CASSLFGTNEKLFF.

Many counts were recorded for this clonotype. The chain recombines TRBV9 with TRBJ2-4; TRBD2 is a possible D gene (5 bases). V gave up 0 bases and J gave up 0 bases, with 10 bases separating them. Germline-derived CDR1 and CDR2 are SGDLS and YYNGEE. This CDR3 region has 16 residues. The CDR3 DNA sequence: TGTGCCAGCAGCGTAGGTGCAGGACTAGCCAAAAACATTCAGTACTTC. Its protein is CASSVGAGLAKNIQYF. Full variable domain (rest looked up from reference TRBV9 and TRBJ2-4): DSGVTQTPKHLITATGQRVTLRCSPRSGDLSVYWYQQSLDQGLQFLIQYYNGEERAKGNILERFSAQQFPDLHSELNLSSLELGDSALYFCASSVGAGLAKNIQYFGAGTRLSVL.

The sample holds many counts of this clonotype. V is TRBV7-2 and J is TRBJ2-3; the D gene is possibly TRBD1 (6 bases). V was clipped by 5 bases and J by 4 bases, with 7 bases between them. This CDR3 region has 12 residues. In germline, CDR1 is SGHTA, CDR2 FQGNSA. This CDR3 is CASSRTADTQYF. CDR3 DNA sequence: TGTGCCAGCAGCCGGACAGCAGATACGCAGTATTTT.

This clonotype was counted ten times or more. The CDR3 DNA reads as TGTGCCAGCTCACCGAGGGGGATACAGAACACTGAAGCTTTCTTT. It translates to CASSPRGIQNTEAFF. This chain joins TRBV18 and TRBJ1-1, with TRBD1 as a possible D gene (6 bases). This CDR3 comprises 15 residues. The V end was cut by 3 bases, the J end by 1 base, with 12 bases between. Looked up from germline, CDR1 is KGHSH and CDR2 is LQKENI.

This clonotype occurred many times. This chain uses TRBV6-5 with TRBJ2-5; D perhaps matches TRBD2 (6 bases). CDR3 length: 14 amino acids. Germline V lookup: CDR1 MNHEY, CDR2 SVGAGI. V dropped 8 bases and J dropped 5 bases, with 18 bases sitting between them. The CDR3 spells CASVIQAGGETQYF. CDR3 nucleotide sequence: TGTGCCAGCGTTATACAGGCTGGGGGGGAGACCCAGTACTTC.

This clonotype was seen a handful of times. The rearrangement uses TRBV5-1 and TRBJ1-4; D gene ambiguous. The V and J ends lost 4 bases and 4 bases respectively, with 11 bases between them. The CDR3 totals 14 residues. Germline CDR1 SGHRS, CDR2 YFSETQ. The DNA of the CDR3 is TGCGCCAGCAGCGTCGACACCCGTAATGAAAAACTGTTTTTT. Translating it yields CASSVDTRNEKLFF.

This clonotype was observed many times. The J gene is TRBJ1-1, the V gene TRBV7-2; a weak D match, TRBD1 (5 bases). CDR3 length: 16 amino acids. CDR1 and CDR2 from the germline V gene are SGHTA and FQGNSA. The V end lost 1 base, the J end lost 3 bases, and 15 bases lay between the germline ends. The CDR3 sequence: CASSLGVRGGDTEAFF. The CDR3 bases are TGTGCCAGCAGCTTAGGAGTAAGGGGAGGGGACACTGAAGCTTTCTTT.

This clonotype was seen at least ten times. The chain's CDR3 is CASSGTGREKLFF. In DNA, the CDR3 is TGTGCCAGCAGCGGGACAGGGAGAGAAAAACTGTTTTTT. The V and J genes are TRBV7-9 and TRBJ1-4; 9 bases match TRBD1. The CDR3 has 13 residues. J gave up 8 bases and V 5 bases, and 3 bases lay outside the gene matches. Germline assignment: CDR1 SEHNR and CDR2 FQNEAQ (reference sequence).

This clonotype was seen repeatedly, ten times or more. V and J are TRBV28 and TRBJ1-5; D may be TRBD1 (6 bases). The germline V gene has CDR1 MDHEN and CDR2 SYDVKM. V gave up 6 bases and J gave up 1 base, with 13 bases separating them. This CDR3 contains 15 residues. CDR3 sequence reads: CASSPYRASNQPQHF. The CDR3 DNA is TGTGCCAGCAGCCCATACAGGGCGAGCAATCAGCCCCAGCATTTT.

This clonotype was seen repeatedly, ten times or more. The CDR3 DNA sequence: TGTGCCAGCAGCATGATCTCCGGGGGAAGCTCCTACAATGAGCAGTTCTTC. It encodes CASSMISGGSSYNEQFF. The chain couples TRBV13 to TRBJ2-1; tentative D call: TRBD2 (6 bases). Deletions cut 5 bases from V and 0 bases from J, with 17 bases between. This CDR3 spans 17 amino acids. Germline assignment: CDR1 PRHDT and CDR2 FYEKMQ (reference sequence).

This clonotype was seen many times. At one of its ends the junction is not consistent with the germline gene, which may arise from a read error. The chain links TRBV6-6 to TRBJ2-5; 9 bases fit TRBD1. The CDR3 runs 12 residues. In germline, CDR1 is MNHNY, CDR2 SVGAGI (reference sequence). CDR3 in DNA: TGTGCCAGCAGTTCGTACCGGGACAGGGCCACCTTT. This codes for CASSSYRDRATF.

V and J are TRBV7-8 and TRBJ2-1; 9 bases are shared with TRBD2. The trim removed 1 base at V and 1 base at J, leaving 11 bases unmatched. CDR3 length: 19 amino acids. In germline, CDR1 is SGHVS, CDR2 FQNEAQ. The CDR3, as DNA: TGTGCCAGCAGCTTAGTCGCGACTAGCGGAGGGAGTTCCTACAATGAGCAGTTCTTC. Protein product: CASSLVATSGGSSYNEQFF.

This clonotype was seen many times. V and J are TRBV6-2 or TRBV6-3 and TRBJ1-1; D gene unclear. Trimming stripped 4 bases from V and 1 base from J, with 10 bases between. The CDR3 length is 14 residues. Germline V gene lookup returns CDR1 MNHEY and CDR2 SVGEGT. This CDR3 reads CASSFRLENTEAFF. The CDR3 region has the DNA TGTGCCAGCAGTTTCAGGTTAGAGAACACTGAAGCTTTCTTT.

This chain links TRBV20-1 with TRBJ2-7; 7 nucleotides line up with TRBD1. The germline V gene encodes CDR1 DFQATT and CDR2 SNEGSKA (reference sequence). This CDR3 is 14 amino acids long. The DNA for the CDR3 is TGCAGGGCTTCACAGGGGATAAGAGACTACGAGCAGTACTTC. Amino acids: CRASQGIRDYEQYF.

In its sample, this clonotype was seen many times. The chain combines TRBV29-1 with TRBJ2-1; D possibly uses TRBD1 or TRBD2 (5 bases each). There are 13 residues in the CDR3. Trimming took off 3 bases at V and 8 bases at J, with 14 bases between the two ends. Germline V CDR1 and CDR2: SQVTM, ANQGSEA. This CDR3 is CSVEGPIVYEQFF. CDR3 sequence (DNA): TGCAGCGTTGAGGGACCAATCGTCTATGAGCAGTTCTTC.

This clonotype was detected many times. The V gene is TRBV12-5, the J gene TRBJ2-2; 7 bases line up with TRBD2. This CDR3 comprises 14 residues. V gave up 6 bases and J gave up 0 bases; unmatched junction bases: 1. CDR1 and CDR2 from the germline V gene are LGHNT and FRNRAP. The CDR3 loop reads CASGSGANTGELFF. The CDR3 bases are TGTGCTAGTGGCAGCGGGGCGAACACCGGGGAGCTGTTTTTT.